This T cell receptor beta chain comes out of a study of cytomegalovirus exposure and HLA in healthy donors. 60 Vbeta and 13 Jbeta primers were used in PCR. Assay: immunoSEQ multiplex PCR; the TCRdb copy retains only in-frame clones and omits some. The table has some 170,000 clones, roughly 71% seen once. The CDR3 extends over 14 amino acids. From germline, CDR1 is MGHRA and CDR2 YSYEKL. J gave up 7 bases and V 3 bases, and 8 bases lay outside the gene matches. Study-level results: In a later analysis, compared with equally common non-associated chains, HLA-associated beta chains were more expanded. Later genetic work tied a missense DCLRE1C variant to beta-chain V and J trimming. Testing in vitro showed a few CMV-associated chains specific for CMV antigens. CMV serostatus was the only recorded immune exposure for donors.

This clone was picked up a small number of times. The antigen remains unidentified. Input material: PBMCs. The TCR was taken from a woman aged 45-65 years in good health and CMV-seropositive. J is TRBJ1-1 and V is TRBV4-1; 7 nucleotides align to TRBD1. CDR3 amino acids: CASSHYRGSSEAFF. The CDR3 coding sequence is TGCGCCAGCAGCCACTACAGGGGATCAAGTGAAGCTTTCTTT.